A single sample is the source of the 15 T cell receptor beta chains below, sequenced in a study of blood T cell repertoires in COVID-19. The data were produced by immunoSEQ multiplex PCR, yet TCRdb's version contains in-frame clones alone and is incomplete. The profile covers more than 100,000 clones, with around four fifths appearing a single time and about 12% taken by the ten largest. Source material: peripheral blood. Receptors originate from a human donor in a cohort sampled during active COVID-19.

The V call is TRBV19, the J call TRBJ1-4, with D perhaps TRBD1 (5 bases). CDR1 and CDR2 (germline): LNHDA, SQIVND (reference sequence). Trimming took off 6 bases at V and 6 bases at J, with 17 bases between the two ends. The CDR3 is 15 residues long. The CDR3 bases are TGTGCCAGTAGCAGGGAACAGGTGCTTTATGAAAAACTGTTTTTT. It encodes CASSREQVLYEKLFF.

V gene TRBV10-2 combines with J gene TRBJ1-2; unclear D gene. Germline values: CDR1 WSHSY, CDR2 SAAADI. Trimming took off 0 bases at V and 7 bases at J, with 12 bases between the two ends. The length of the CDR3 is 14 residues. The CDR3 DNA follows: TGCGCCAGCAGTGAGTCGTCCCGAGCTGCTGGCTACACCTTC. It encodes CASSESSRAAGYTF.

The chain joins TRBV18 to TRBJ2-3, with D hard to call. From germline, CDR1 is KGHSH and CDR2 LQKENI. Trimming left V 3 bases short and J 4 bases short, with 11 bases between. The CDR3 runs 14 residues. The CDR3 DNA sequence: TGTGCCAGCTCACCCCCGGCGGCGCCAGATACGCAGTATTTT. Translated, it gives CASSPPAAPDTQYF.

Concerning this clone: The sample contains more than one DNA sequence encoding this CDR3. This chain uses TRBV4-1 with TRBJ2-1; 9 nucleotides line up with TRBD2. Germline V CDR1 and CDR2: MGHRA, YSYEKL. V shed 0 bases and J 11 bases; nucleotides not matched to a gene: 8. The CDR3 loop spans 15 amino acids. DNA for the CDR3: TGCGCCAGCAGCCAAGATGGTAGCGGGGGCCCGCAGCAGTTCTTC. Residues: CASSQDGSGGPQQFF.

This sequence joins TRBV6-4 and TRBJ2-3; 10 bases match TRBD2. CDR1 MRHNA and CDR2 SNTAGT come from the germline V gene. V dropped 3 bases and J dropped 4; count of bases not matched to a gene: 1. The CDR3 runs 14 residues. CDR3 loop: CASSESGGADTQYF. The DNA for the CDR3 is TGTGCCAGCAGTGAGAGCGGGGGGGCAGATACGCAGTATTTT.

V usage is TRBV12-5 and J usage is TRBJ1-5, with 8 nucleotides matching TRBD1. The J segment lost 9 bases and the V segment lost 4 bases, leaving 5 bases of the junction unmatched. Germline V gene lookup returns CDR1 LGHNT and CDR2 FRNRAP. This CDR3 is 13 amino acids long. CDR3 in amino acids: CASGSTGVGPQHF. The CDR3 DNA reads as TGTGCTAGTGGTTCGACAGGGGTAGGGCCCCAGCATTTT.

The chain uses TRBV12-3 or TRBV12-4 and TRBJ2-7, with D perhaps TRBD2 (6 bases). The CDR3 runs 13 residues. Trimming took 8 bases from V and 0 from J, leaving 11 bases between them. CDR3 sequence: CASGGASSYEQYF. The CDR3 DNA sequence: TGTGCCAGCGGCGGGGCCAGCTCCTACGAGCAGTACTTC.

This sequence joins TRBV7-9 and TRBJ2-5, with 10 bases that match TRBD2. The trim removed 3 bases at V and 5 bases at J, leaving 6 bases unmatched. The germline gives CDR1 SEHNR, CDR2 FQNEAQ (reference sequence). CDR3 length: 15 residues. The CDR3 sequence: CASSFLSGGGETQYF. DNA of the CDR3: TGTGCCAGCAGCTTTTTAAGCGGGGGGGGCGAGACCCAGTACTTC.

The genes are TRBV15 and TRBJ1-4; 8 bases are shared with TRBD1. CDR3 length: 15 amino acids. Germline lookup yields CDR1 LNHNV and CDR2 YYDKDF (reference sequence). V lost 2 bases, J lost 8 bases, and 7 bases stayed unmatched. This CDR3 is CATSRMTGVGEKLFF. Here the CDR3 DNA reads TGTGCCACCAGCAGAATGACAGGGGTCGGAGAAAAACTGTTTTTT.

This clone was detected only once. The chain uses TRBV3-1 (or the pseudogene TRBV3-2) and TRBJ2-3; 10 bases agree with TRBD2. The V gene end was trimmed by 4 bases and the J gene end by 2 bases; junction bases not matched to a gene: 3. Germline CDR1 reads LGHDT; CDR2 reads YNNKEL (reference sequence). CDR3 length equals 15 residues. The CDR3 coding sequence is TGTGCCAGCAGCCGGCTAGCGGGGGCCACAGATACGCAGTATTTT. Its translation is CASSRLAGATDTQYF.

This clone was detected only a few times. V and J are TRBV7-9 and TRBJ2-2; 8 bases map to TRBD1. J was trimmed by 1 base and V by 5 bases; bases with no gene match: 9. Looked up from germline, CDR1 is SEHNR and CDR2 is FQNEAQ (reference sequence). The CDR3 contains 17 residues. The CDR3 nucleotides are TGTGCCAGCAGCCCGGGCGGTGGGACAGGGAACACCGGGGAGCTGTTTTTT. This sequence encodes CASSPGGGTGNTGELFF.

The chain uses TRBV5-1 and TRBJ2-3, with a tentative D call TRBD1 (5 bases). Germline CDR1 is SGHRS and CDR2 is YFSETQ. Trimming removed 4 bases from V and 1 base from J, with 10 bases in between. CDR3 length: 14 residues. The CDR3 region has the DNA TGCGCCAGCAGCCGAGAAGGGGGCACAGATACGCAGTATTTT. Translation gives CASSREGGTDTQYF.

This chain joins TRBV5-8 and TRBJ2-7; 7 nucleotides agree with TRBD2. CDR1 SGHTS and CDR2 YDEGEE come from the germline V gene. This CDR3 has 15 residues. The V gene end was trimmed by 6 bases and the J gene end by 4 bases; junction bases not matched to a gene: 13. The CDR3 bases are TGTGCCAGCAATCCCGACGTGGGGGGGGTATACGAGCAGTACTTC. Amino acid sequence: CASNPDVGGVYEQYF.

The gene calls are TRBV6-5 and TRBJ1-1; 7 bases agree with TRBD1. The junction had 7 bases not matched to a gene; V was cut back by 7 bases and J by 2 bases. There are 14 residues in the CDR3. Looked up from germline, CDR1 is MNHEY and CDR2 is SVGAGI. The DNA for the CDR3 is TGTGCCAGCATTAAAGGGGGCGGAAACACTGAAGCTTTCTTT. Its translation: CASIKGGGNTEAFF.

The V call is TRBV19, the J call TRBJ1-5, with 8 bases fitting TRBD1. The CDR3 has 14 residues. The germline gives CDR1 LNHDA, CDR2 SQIVND (reference sequence). V dropped 9 bases and J dropped 6; count of bases not matched to a gene: 10. This CDR3 reads CASRTGTRRQPQHF. The CDR3 DNA is TGTGCCAGCCGGACAGGGACACGACGTCAGCCCCAGCATTTT.